These T cell receptor beta chains were read from a single sample in a study of shared clonotypes between healthy human individuals. The data were produced by immunoSEQ multiplex PCR, yet TCRdb's version contains in-frame clones alone and is incomplete. The sample includes about 2.1 million clones, 85% to 95% of them seen just once. The sample taken for sequencing was naive CD8+ T cells from PBMCs. The receptors shown here come from a man younger than 35 in good health. Some clones in this sample may be carry-over from other donors' samples. Each CDR3 is given with its conserved first and last residue. Each record gives: D gene, V gene, clone size, J gene, CDR3 DNA, CDR3 protein. A D gene is named only where the DNA matches it firmly. Clone sizes are given selectively: once, few, many, or a class where the clone is expanded.

d_call: TRBD1; v_call: TRBV4-3; clone_size: .; j_call: TRBJ1-2; cdr3_nt: TGCGCCAGCAGCCAAGGGGGACAGGGCACCTATGGCTACACCTTC; cdr3_aa: CASSQGGQGTYGYTF
d_call: .; v_call: TRBV4-3; clone_size: .; j_call: TRBJ2-7; cdr3_nt: TGCGCCAGCAGCCAAGATACTCCGGGGGCTATCTACGAGCAGTACTTC; cdr3_aa: CASSQDTPGAIYEQYF
d_call: .; v_call: TRBV11-3; clone_size: .; j_call: TRBJ2-1; cdr3_nt: TGTGCCAGCAGCAACAGGGGAGGGGGCAATGAGCAGTTCTTC; cdr3_aa: CASSNRGGGNEQFF
d_call: TRBD1; v_call: TRBV11-3; clone_size: .; j_call: TRBJ1-5; cdr3_nt: TGTGCCAGCAGCACACAGGGGGCTTTACAGCCCCAGCATTTT; cdr3_aa: CASSTQGALQPQHF
d_call: TRBD1; v_call: TRBV6-5; clone_size: .; j_call: TRBJ1-1; cdr3_nt: TGTGCCAGCAGTTATAGCCATCAGGGGGTACACACTGAAGCTTTCTTT; cdr3_aa: CASSYSHQGVHTEAFF
d_call: .; v_call: TRBV6-4; clone_size: .; j_call: TRBJ1-5; cdr3_nt: TGTGCCGTACAAACTTCGAGACGGAGACTTTATAGCAATCAGCCCCAGCATTTT; cdr3_aa: CAVQTSRRRLYSNQPQHF
d_call: TRBD2; v_call: TRBV5-1; clone_size: .; j_call: TRBJ2-7; cdr3_nt: TGCGCCAGCAGCTTTGCAGCTAGCGGGAGAAACGAGCAGTACTTC; cdr3_aa: CASSFAASGRNEQYF
d_call: .; v_call: TRBV7-9; clone_size: .; j_call: TRBJ1-1; cdr3_nt: TGTGCCAGCAGCTTCGGACGGGAAATCCCTGAAGCTTTCTTT; cdr3_aa: CASSFGREIPEAFF
d_call: TRBD2; v_call: TRBV9; clone_size: .; j_call: TRBJ2-1; cdr3_nt: TGTGCCAGCAGCATCCTAGCGGGAGGTATCAATGAGCAGTTCTTC; cdr3_aa: CASSILAGGINEQFF
d_call: TRBD2; v_call: TRBV5-6; clone_size: .; j_call: TRBJ2-1; cdr3_nt: TGTGCCAGCAGCGATGCGACTAGCGGGGCTTACAATGAGCAGTTCTTC; cdr3_aa: CASSDATSGAYNEQFF
d_call: TRBD1; v_call: TRBV7-8; clone_size: .; j_call: TRBJ2-4; cdr3_nt: TGTGCCAGCAAAACCGGGACAGGGGGCGTCGGAACCAAAAACATTCAGTACTTC; cdr3_aa: CASKTGTGGVGTKNIQYF
d_call: TRBD1; v_call: TRBV11-2; clone_size: .; j_call: TRBJ2-7; cdr3_nt: TGTGCCAGCAGCTTAGGTGGGACAGGGGCCTACGAGCAGTACTTC; cdr3_aa: CASSLGGTGAYEQYF
d_call: TRBD1; v_call: TRBV6-5; clone_size: .; j_call: TRBJ1-2; cdr3_nt: TGTGCCAGCAGTTACTATGGACAGGTATCGGATGGCTACACCTTC; cdr3_aa: CASSYYGQVSDGYTF
d_call: .; v_call: TRBV28; clone_size: .; j_call: TRBJ1-2; cdr3_nt: TGTGCCAGCAGTTTATATCGGCAGGGAGGTGGTGGCTACACCTTC; cdr3_aa: CASSLYRQGGGGYTF
d_call: TRBD1; v_call: TRBV27; clone_size: .; j_call: TRBJ1-3; cdr3_nt: TGTGCCAGCAGTGTGACAGGGACTGGAAACACCATATATTTT; cdr3_aa: CASSVTGTGNTIYF
d_call: TRBD1; v_call: TRBV19; clone_size: .; j_call: TRBJ1-5; cdr3_nt: TGTGCCAGTAGAAGTGGACAGGGGGCTAATCAGCCCCAGCATTTT; cdr3_aa: CASRSGQGANQPQHF
d_call: .; v_call: TRBV27; clone_size: .; j_call: TRBJ2-1; cdr3_nt: TGTGCCAGCAGTTATCTTCGGGGCAATGAGCAGTTCTTC; cdr3_aa: CASSYLRGNEQFF
d_call: .; v_call: TRBV4-1; clone_size: .; j_call: TRBJ2-7; cdr3_nt: TGCGCCAGCAGCCAAGTTGAAGGGAACTCCTACGAGCAGTACTTC; cdr3_aa: CASSQVEGNSYEQYF
d_call: .; v_call: TRBV9; clone_size: .; j_call: TRBJ1-2; cdr3_nt: TGTGCCAGCAGCGCCAGGGGCGGTGACTATGGCTACACCTTC; cdr3_aa: CASSARGGDYGYTF
d_call: .; v_call: TRBV5-6; clone_size: .; j_call: TRBJ1-2; cdr3_nt: TGTGCCAGCAGGGAGAACGGGGATCGCTACACCTTC; cdr3_aa: CASRENGDRYTF
d_call: .; v_call: TRBV6-1; clone_size: .; j_call: TRBJ1-1; cdr3_nt: TGTGCCAGCAGTGAAAAGCAGGGGAGGGATGAAGCTTTCTTT; cdr3_aa: CASSEKQGRDEAFF
d_call: .; v_call: TRBV19; clone_size: .; j_call: TRBJ2-7; cdr3_nt: TGTGCCAGTAGTATTTCTTCCTCCTACGAGCAGTACTTC; cdr3_aa: CASSISSSYEQYF
d_call: TRBD2; v_call: TRBV7-9; clone_size: once; j_call: TRBJ2-3; cdr3_nt: TGTGCCAGCAGCGCCTCTAGCGGGAGGATAGATACGCAGTATTTT; cdr3_aa: CASSASSGRIDTQYF
d_call: .; v_call: TRBV6-5; clone_size: once; j_call: TRBJ1-4; cdr3_nt: TGTGCCAGCAGTCGGAGGACTGAAATCTTGGAAAAACTGTTTTTT; cdr3_aa: CASSRRTEILEKLFF
d_call: .; v_call: TRBV30; clone_size: .; j_call: TRBJ2-7; cdr3_nt: TGTGCCTGGAGTGTCTCCGGTTCCTACGAGCAGTACTTC; cdr3_aa: CAWSVSGSYEQYF
d_call: TRBD2; v_call: TRBV6-5; clone_size: .; j_call: TRBJ2-4; cdr3_nt: TGTGCCAGCAGCCCGTTTGGGGAGGGCAAAAACATTCAGTACTTC; cdr3_aa: CASSPFGEGKNIQYF
d_call: .; v_call: TRBV11-2; clone_size: .; j_call: TRBJ2-7; cdr3_nt: TGTGCCAGCAGCCGAAGGAGCTCCTACGAGCAGTACTTC; cdr3_aa: CASSRRSSYEQYF
d_call: .; v_call: TRBV9; clone_size: .; j_call: TRBJ2-3; cdr3_nt: TGTGCCAGCAGCGACTTGTCAGATACGCAGTATTTT; cdr3_aa: CASSDLSDTQYF
d_call: .; v_call: TRBV4-1; clone_size: few; j_call: TRBJ2-2; cdr3_nt: TGCGCCAGCAGCCAATTCCCTAGTAACACCGGGGAGCTGTTTTTT; cdr3_aa: CASSQFPSNTGELFF
d_call: TRBD2; v_call: TRBV7-9; clone_size: .; j_call: TRBJ2-3; cdr3_nt: TGTGCCACCGGAGCGGGACCGAGTCCAAGCACAGATACGCAGTATTTT; cdr3_aa: CATGAGPSPSTDTQYF
d_call: TRBD2; v_call: TRBV28; clone_size: .; j_call: TRBJ2-7; cdr3_nt: TGTGCCAGCAGTTCCATCCGGACTAGCGGCTACGAGCAGTACTTC; cdr3_aa: CASSSIRTSGYEQYF
d_call: .; v_call: TRBV5-6; clone_size: .; j_call: TRBJ2-7; cdr3_nt: TGTGCCAGCAGCTTGGCGGGGCGGGCCTACGAGCAGTACTTC; cdr3_aa: CASSLAGRAYEQYF
d_call: .; v_call: TRBV28; clone_size: .; j_call: TRBJ2-7; cdr3_nt: TGTGCCAGCAGCCCGGACGTATACTTACTCTTAGGGCAGTACTTC; cdr3_aa: CASSPDVYLLLGQYF
d_call: .; v_call: TRBV5-6; clone_size: .; j_call: TRBJ1-1; cdr3_nt: TGTGCCAGCAGCCCCCAGGGAGGGACTGAAGCTTTCTTT; cdr3_aa: CASSPQGGTEAFF
d_call: TRBD2; v_call: TRBV29-1; clone_size: .; j_call: TRBJ2-7; cdr3_nt: TGCAGCGGGGGACTAGCGTTAAACTACGAGCAGTACTTC; cdr3_aa: CSGGLALNYEQYF
d_call: .; v_call: TRBV28; clone_size: .; j_call: TRBJ2-7; cdr3_nt: TGTGCCAGCAGTCCCTCAGAACCGGACGAGCAGTACTTC; cdr3_aa: CASSPSEPDEQYF
d_call: TRBD2; v_call: TRBV29-1; clone_size: .; j_call: TRBJ2-2; cdr3_nt: TGCAGCGCCTTACTAGCGGGAGCCGGGGAGCTGTTTTTT; cdr3_aa: CSALLAGAGELFF
d_call: .; v_call: TRBV13; clone_size: .; j_call: TRBJ2-1; cdr3_nt: TGTGCCAGCAGCTTAGGCCTGCGGAATGAGCAGTTCTTC; cdr3_aa: CASSLGLRNEQFF
d_call: .; v_call: TRBV9; clone_size: .; j_call: TRBJ2-5; cdr3_nt: TGTGCCAGCAGCGACCGGGACTTGCAAGAGACCCAGTACTTC; cdr3_aa: CASSDRDLQETQYF
d_call: TRBD1; v_call: TRBV5-5; clone_size: .; j_call: TRBJ1-2; cdr3_nt: TGTGCCAGCAACCCGACAGGGGGCGGTGGCTACACCTTC; cdr3_aa: CASNPTGGGGYTF
d_call: .; v_call: TRBV30; clone_size: .; j_call: TRBJ2-7; cdr3_nt: TGTGCCTGGAGCGGCAGTTTGAGCTACGAGCAGTACTTC; cdr3_aa: CAWSGSLSYEQYF
d_call: .; v_call: TRBV27; clone_size: once; j_call: TRBJ2-7; cdr3_nt: TGTGCCACCACCCGCGGGGCCGAGCAGTACTTC; cdr3_aa: CATTRGAEQYF
d_call: TRBD1; v_call: TRBV19; clone_size: .; j_call: TRBJ1-5; cdr3_nt: TGTGCCAGTAGTATTGACAGGGAGGGGGAACAGCCCCAGCATTTT; cdr3_aa: CASSIDREGEQPQHF